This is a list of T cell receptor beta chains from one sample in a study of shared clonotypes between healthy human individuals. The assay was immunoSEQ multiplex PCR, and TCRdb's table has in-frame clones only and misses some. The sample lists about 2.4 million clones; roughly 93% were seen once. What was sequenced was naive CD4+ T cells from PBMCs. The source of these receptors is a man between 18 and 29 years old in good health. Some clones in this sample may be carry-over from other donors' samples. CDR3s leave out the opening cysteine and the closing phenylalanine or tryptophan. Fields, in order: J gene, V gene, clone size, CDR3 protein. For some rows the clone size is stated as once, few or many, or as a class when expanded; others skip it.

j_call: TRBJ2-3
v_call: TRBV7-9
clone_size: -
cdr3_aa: ASSLGLAGNTDTQY

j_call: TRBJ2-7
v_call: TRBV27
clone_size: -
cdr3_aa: ASSPSFGDKTTYEQY

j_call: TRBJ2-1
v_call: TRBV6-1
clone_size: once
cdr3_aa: ASSGRPAYNEQF

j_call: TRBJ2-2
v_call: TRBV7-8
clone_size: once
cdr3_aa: ASSLRQGVGTGELF

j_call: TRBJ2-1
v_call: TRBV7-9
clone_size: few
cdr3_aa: ASSVRQGEEQF

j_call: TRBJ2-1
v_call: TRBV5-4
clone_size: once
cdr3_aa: ASSPVVGRRNEQF

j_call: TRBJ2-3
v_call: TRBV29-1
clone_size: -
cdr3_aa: STAGRTTDTQY

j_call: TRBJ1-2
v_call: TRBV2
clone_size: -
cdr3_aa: ASSEREGLGFYGYT

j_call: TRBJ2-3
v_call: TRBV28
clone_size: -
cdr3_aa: ASSFRDSTDTQY

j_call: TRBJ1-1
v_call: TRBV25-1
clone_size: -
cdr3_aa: ASSGLTVNTEAF

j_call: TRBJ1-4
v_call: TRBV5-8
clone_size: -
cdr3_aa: ASSLDGASRHEKLF

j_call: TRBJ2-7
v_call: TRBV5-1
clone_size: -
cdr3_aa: ASSPTGSYEQY

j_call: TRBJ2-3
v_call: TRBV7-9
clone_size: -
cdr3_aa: ASSQRGARSTDTQY

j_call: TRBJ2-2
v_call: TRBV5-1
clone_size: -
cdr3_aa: ASSPVPRVTNTGELF

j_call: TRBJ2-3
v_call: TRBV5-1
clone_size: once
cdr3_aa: ASSLGTGTDTQY

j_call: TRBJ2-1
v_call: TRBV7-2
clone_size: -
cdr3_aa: ASSLDQTSYNEQF

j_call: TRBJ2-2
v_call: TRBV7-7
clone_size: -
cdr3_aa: ASSTGTLLRDTGELF

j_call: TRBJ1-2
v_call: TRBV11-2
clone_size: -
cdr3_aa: ASSLPGTGVYGYT

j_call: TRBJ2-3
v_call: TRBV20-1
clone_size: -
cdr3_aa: SASVPDTQY

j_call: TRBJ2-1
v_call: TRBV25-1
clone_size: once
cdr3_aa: ASSEYNGRVGDEQF

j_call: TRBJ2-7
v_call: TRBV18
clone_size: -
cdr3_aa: ASSPASGSYEQY

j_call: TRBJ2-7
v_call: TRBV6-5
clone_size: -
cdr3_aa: ASSTAYEQY

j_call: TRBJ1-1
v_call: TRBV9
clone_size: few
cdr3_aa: ASSEATMNTEAF

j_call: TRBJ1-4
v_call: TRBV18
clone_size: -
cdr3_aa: ASSPGTGYEKLF

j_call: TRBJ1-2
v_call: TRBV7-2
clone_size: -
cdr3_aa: ASSSQTGTEVL

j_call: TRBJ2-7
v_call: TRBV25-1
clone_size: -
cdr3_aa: ASSAPGLAEKQY

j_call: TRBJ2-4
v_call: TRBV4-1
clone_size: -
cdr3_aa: ASSQTPKAKNIQY

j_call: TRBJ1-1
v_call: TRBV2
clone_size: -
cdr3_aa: TQGRTEAF

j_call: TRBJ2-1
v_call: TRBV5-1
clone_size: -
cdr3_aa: ASSLAGDSYNEQF

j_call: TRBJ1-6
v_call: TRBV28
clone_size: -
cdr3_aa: ASSSYRGLDSPLH

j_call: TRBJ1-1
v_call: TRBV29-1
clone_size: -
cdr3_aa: SALKRDRGAPLNTEAF

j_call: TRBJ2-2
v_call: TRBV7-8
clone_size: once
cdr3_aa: ASNRGRTNTGELF

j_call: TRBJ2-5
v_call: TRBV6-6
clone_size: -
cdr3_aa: ASSRNRAQETQY

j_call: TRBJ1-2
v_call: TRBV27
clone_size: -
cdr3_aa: ASSTTRQGWGTGYT

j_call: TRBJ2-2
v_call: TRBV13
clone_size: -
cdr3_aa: ASSQVKWELF

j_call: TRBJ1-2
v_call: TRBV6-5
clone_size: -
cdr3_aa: AIRSGGAYGYT

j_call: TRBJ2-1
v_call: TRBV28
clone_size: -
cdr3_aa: ASRGRAYNEQF

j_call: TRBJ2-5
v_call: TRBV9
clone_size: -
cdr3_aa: ASSSGLAGGETQY

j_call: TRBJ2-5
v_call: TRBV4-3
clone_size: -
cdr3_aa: ASSQLTGDQETQY

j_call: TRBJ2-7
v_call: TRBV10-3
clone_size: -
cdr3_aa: AISEGGYEQY